These 32 T cell receptor beta chains were sequenced from one sample in a study of Ad26.COV2.S vaccination and SARS-CoV-2 variants. Sequencing used immunoSEQ multiplex PCR; TCRdb keeps in-frame clones, though not all of them. The profile covers about 680,000 clones, with 70% to 90% appearing a single time and approximately 1.5% taken by the ten largest. Stated treatment: about 20 received Ad26.COV2.S at low or high dose, single or two shots; five or six received placebo; per-sample allocation not given. Repertoires come from day 63 after the first vaccine or placebo injection. The source was peripheral blood, collected in a trial of Ad26.COV2.S vaccine versus placebo. The receptor set was obtained from a person between 18 and 59 years old who received the Ad26.COV2.S COVID-19 vaccine or a placebo.

The chain carries TRBV6-5 and TRBJ1-1; TRBD1 is a possible D gene (6 bases). The germline V gene encodes CDR1 MNHEY and CDR2 SVGAGI. The CDR3 has 15 amino acids. V lost 10 bases to trimming and J lost 4 bases, with 22 bases between them. The CDR3 protein is CATQLTGSSSTEAFF. Here the CDR3 DNA reads TGTGCCACCCAACTTACAGGGAGCTCTAGCACTGAAGCTTTCTTT.

The chain has TRBV7-9 and TRBJ1-1, with D possibly being TRBD1 (5 bases). This CDR3 is built from 15 residues. Trimming removed 3 bases from V and 0 bases from J, with 11 bases in between. Germline values: CDR1 SEHNR, CDR2 FQNEAQ (reference sequence). CDR3 residues: CASSFGMGLNTEAFF. The DNA of the CDR3 is TGTGCCAGCAGCTTTGGAATGGGGCTGAACACTGAAGCTTTCTTT.

V and J are TRBV7-9 and TRBJ2-3; D may be TRBD2 (6 bases). V was cut by 2 bases and J by 1 base, with 13 bases left in between. The CDR3 contains 16 residues. From germline, CDR1 is SEHNR and CDR2 FQNEAQ (reference sequence). CDR3 loop: CASSLPGGAGTDTQYF. CDR3 nucleotide sequence: TGTGCCAGCAGCTTACCCGGGGGAGCGGGCACAGATACGCAGTATTTT.

In its sample, this clone was seen once. The chain joins TRBV3-1 (or the pseudogene TRBV3-2) to TRBJ2-3; D uncertain. This CDR3 spans 12 amino acids. CDR1 is LGHDT and CDR2 is YNNKEL in the germline V gene (reference sequence). V dropped 1 base and J dropped 5 bases, with 4 bases sitting between them. The CDR3 DNA is TGTGCCAGCAGCCAAGGGGGAGATACGCAGTATTTT. It is translated as CASSQGGDTQYF.

The CDR3 nucleotides are TGTGCCAGCAGCTTCCTACAGAATAATTCACCCCTCCACTTT. Encoded protein: CASSFLQNNSPLHF. The chain has TRBV11-2 and TRBJ1-6; D remains ambiguous. Germline values: CDR1 SGHAT, CDR2 FQNNGV. Trimming removed 3 bases at V and 5 bases at J, with 8 bases between. The CDR3 has 14 amino acids.

This clone was seen just once. The V gene is TRBV10-3, the J gene TRBJ2-7; D may be TRBD1 (6 bases). The CDR3 sequence is 14 residues long. V was shortened by 4 bases and J by 4 bases, with 14 bases between the two germline ends. Germline loops: CDR1 ENHRY, CDR2 SYGVKD. The CDR3 is CAISGQGNGYEQYF. In nucleotides, the CDR3 is TGTGCCATCAGTGGGCAGGGGAACGGGTACGAGCAGTACTTC.

V and J are TRBV5-5 and TRBJ2-3; D may be TRBD1 (6 bases). This CDR3 is built from 14 residues. V lost 4 bases, J lost 2 bases, and 11 bases lay in between. Germline lookup yields CDR1 SGHKS and CDR2 YYEKEE (reference sequence). In nucleotides, the CDR3 is TGTGCCAGCAGCCACAGGGTCTCCACAGATACGCAGTATTTT. As protein: CASSHRVSTDTQYF.

CDR3: CSVENRVNYGYTF. In DNA, the CDR3 is TGCAGCGTTGAAAACAGGGTGAACTATGGCTACACCTTC. V usage is TRBV29-1 and J usage is TRBJ1-2, with TRBD1 as a possible D gene (6 bases). The germline CDR1 and CDR2 sequences are SQVTM and ANQGSEA. The CDR3 sequence is 13 residues long. Deletions cut 2 bases from V and 2 bases from J, with 9 bases between.

This clone was found a few times. V and J are TRBV6-5 and TRBJ1-3; D perhaps matches TRBD1 (6 bases). The CDR3 loop spans 12 amino acids. The germline V gene encodes CDR1 MNHEY and CDR2 SVGAGI. The CDR3 is CVTQGTGNTIYF. CDR3 coding DNA: TGTGTCACCCAGGGGACTGGAAACACCATATATTTT.

CDR3 sequence reads: CASSLDTPGGEQFF. CDR3 DNA: TGTGCCAGCAGCTTAGATACCCCGGGGGGTGAGCAGTTCTTC. The rearrangement uses TRBV11-2 and TRBJ2-1, with 7 bases identical to TRBD2. This CDR3 has 14 residues. V trimming: 0 bases; J trimming: 9 bases; junction bases outside the gene matches: 5. CDR1 and CDR2 from the germline V gene are SGHAT and FQNNGV.

The rearrangement links TRBV29-1 to TRBJ2-2; 8 bases are shared with TRBD1. CDR3 length equals 13 residues. The germline V gene has CDR1 SQVTM and CDR2 ANQGSEA. J gave up 6 bases and V 6 bases, and 6 bases lay outside the gene matches. The CDR3 bases are TGCAGCGTCGCGGACAGGGTGCCCGGGGAGCTGTTTTTT. It encodes CSVADRVPGELFF.

This clone appeared a single time. The gene calls are TRBV19 and TRBJ1-1; D call uncertain. Trimming left V 4 bases short and J 0 bases short, with 12 bases between. CDR1 is LNHDA and CDR2 is SQIVND in the germline V gene (reference sequence). The CDR3 runs 15 residues. The CDR3 sequence: CASSTHSQMNTEAFF. The CDR3 DNA is TGTGCCAGTAGTACCCACAGCCAAATGAACACTGAAGCTTTCTTT.

The chain recombines TRBV6-6 with TRBJ2-5, with 11 bases fitting TRBD2. This CDR3 has 15 amino acids. Germline V CDR1 and CDR2: MNHNY, SVGAGI (reference sequence). V lost 4 bases to trimming and J lost 5 bases; unmatched junction nucleotides: 6. CDR3 coding DNA: TGTGCCAGCAGTTCACTAGCGGGGGTGGCGGAGACCCAGTACTTC. It specifies CASSSLAGVAETQYF.

This clone is a singleton in its sample. The V call is TRBV15, the J call TRBJ1-3; TRBD1 matches 8 bases. The J segment lost 1 base and the V segment lost 0 bases, leaving 5 bases of the junction unmatched. This CDR3 is built from 17 residues. CDR1 is LNHNV, CDR2 YYDKDF, per germline (reference sequence). CDR3 bases: TGTGCCACCAGCAGAGACCCTACAGGGGGATCTGGAAACACCATATATTTT. Protein: CATSRDPTGGSGNTIYF.

The gene calls are TRBV7-2 and TRBJ2-7, with D perhaps TRBD2 (6 bases). V was shortened by 1 base and J by 1 base, with 11 bases between the two germline ends. CDR1 SGHTA and CDR2 FQGNSA come from the germline V gene. The CDR3 length is 15 residues. The CDR3 here is CASSLGRGLSYEQYF. The DNA of the CDR3 is TGTGCCAGCAGCTTAGGGCGGGGCTTATCCTACGAGCAGTACTTC.

The rearrangement uses TRBV7-2 and TRBJ2-2, with 8 bases aligning to TRBD2. Germline lookup yields CDR1 SGHTA and CDR2 FQGNSA. Trimming cost V 1 base and J 8 bases; bases outside gene matches: 12. This CDR3 has 17 residues. The CDR3 DNA follows: TGTGCCAGCAGCTTAGAGTTGGGCGGACTAGCCGGAGGGGAGCTGTTTTTT. It translates to CASSLELGGLAGGELFF.

This chain uses TRBV18 with TRBJ2-4, with D possibly matching TRBD1 (5 bases). Trimming shortened V by 2 bases and J by 3 bases, and 8 bases separated the two germline ends. Germline V gene sequence: CDR1 KGHSH, CDR2 LQKENI. The CDR3 is 14 amino acids. The CDR3 loop is CASSPETVKNIQYF. As DNA, the CDR3 is TGTGCCAGCTCACCAGAGACAGTCAAAAACATTCAGTACTTC.

The genes are TRBV9 and TRBJ1-6, with D maybe TRBD1 (6 bases). The CDR3 is made up of 16 amino acids. Germline CDR1 reads SGDLS; CDR2 reads YYNGEE. V was clipped by 4 bases and J by 8 bases, with 19 bases between them. The CDR3 nucleotides read TGTGCCAGCAGCCGGGGTTGGTTGGGGGCGTATTCACCCCTCCACTTT. Residues: CASSRGWLGAYSPLHF.

This chain uses TRBV21-1 with TRBJ2-7; the DNA was not compared with TRBD1, the D call given in the table. TRBV21-1 is a recognized pseudogene. The length of the CDR3 is 14 residues. The CDR3 DNA reads as TGTGCCAGCAGCCGGAGACAGGGGACCTACGAGCAGTACTTC. This sequence encodes CASSRRQGTYEQYF.

The chain joins TRBV11-2 to TRBJ2-7; weak D call: TRBD2 (6 bases). The CDR3 runs to 14 residues. Germline loops: CDR1 SGHAT, CDR2 FQNNGV. V lost 3 bases and J 4 bases, leaving 13 bases between the germline ends. The CDR3 here is CASSFSDGGYEQYF. In DNA, the CDR3 is TGTGCCAGCAGCTTTTCGGACGGGGGATACGAGCAGTACTTC.

This rearrangement joins TRBV7-6 to TRBJ1-1; tentatively, D is TRBD1 (5 bases). The CDR3 runs 14 residues. Germline-derived CDR1 and CDR2 are SGHVS and FNYEAQ. Trimming left V 5 bases short and J 3 bases short, with 13 bases between. CDR3 DNA: TGTGCCAGCAGCGAAGGAGTGGGGGACACTGAAGCTTTCTTT. Its translation: CASSEGVGDTEAFF.

V gene TRBV7-8 combines with J gene TRBJ2-1; D perhaps matches TRBD2 (5 bases). Germline CDR1 SGHVS, CDR2 FQNEAQ. CDR3 length equals 12 residues. The ends were cut back, 5 bases at V and 10 bases at J, with 12 bases in the middle. This CDR3 reads CASSPGSKEQFF. The CDR3 region has the DNA TGTGCCAGCAGCCCGGGATCCAAGGAGCAGTTCTTC.

The gene calls are TRBV5-5 and TRBJ1-3, with D perhaps matching TRBD1 (5 bases). The CDR3 runs to 15 residues. The germline V gene encodes CDR1 SGHKS and CDR2 YYEKEE (reference sequence). The V gene lost 2 bases and the J gene lost 2 bases, with 11 bases spanning the gap. Written as DNA, the CDR3 is TGTGCCAGCAGCTTTCAGGGCAACGCTGGAAACACCATATATTTT. Protein: CASSFQGNAGNTIYF.

The rearrangement uses TRBV12-5 and TRBJ2-3; D unclear. The V and J ends lost 1 base and 6 bases respectively, with 8 bases between them. The length of the CDR3 is 13 residues. The germline gives CDR1 LGHNT, CDR2 FRNRAP. The CDR3 region has the DNA TGTGCTAGTGGTTTGGCGGATCTGGATACGCAGTATTTT. It yields the protein CASGLADLDTQYF.

Here the CDR3 reads CAWSGPGLGGYTF. In nucleotides, the CDR3 is TGTGCCTGGAGTGGCCCAGGGTTAGGTGGCTACACCTTC. The gene calls are TRBV30 and TRBJ1-2, with D maybe TRBD1 (5 bases). Trimming removed 1 base from V and 7 bases from J, with 13 bases in between. The CDR3 contains 13 residues. CDR1 and CDR2 from the germline V gene are GTSNPN and SVGIG (reference sequence).

This clone was seen only once. This chain uses TRBV18 with TRBJ2-5; 8 positions match TRBD1. The CDR3 extends over 16 amino acids. The ends lost 6 bases at V and 5 bases at J; junction bases unmatched: 14. CDR1 and CDR2 (germline): KGHSH, LQKENI. The CDR3 nucleotides read TGTGCCAGCTCCCTCCTTGCCCGACAGGGGAGTGAGACCCAGTACTTC. As protein: CASSLLARQGSETQYF.

The J gene is TRBJ1-1, the V gene TRBV29-1; 12 bases map to TRBD1. Trimming removed 6 bases from V and 7 bases from J; junction bases left unmatched: 6. Germline CDR1 and CDR2: SQVTM and ANQGSEA. The CDR3 is 13 residues long. CDR3 in DNA: TGCAGCGTCGTGGGACAGGGGGCAGGTGAAGCTTTCTTT. It specifies CSVVGQGAGEAFF.

This sequence joins TRBV19 and TRBJ2-7, with TRBD1 identical over 11 bases. The germline CDR1 and CDR2 sequences are LNHDA and SQIVND (reference sequence). The CDR3 runs to 15 residues. Trimming took 3 bases from V and 3 from J; bases not matched to a gene: 4. CDR3 amino acids: CASSITGTGGYEQYF. CDR3 in DNA: TGTGCCAGTAGTATCACCGGGACAGGGGGCTACGAGCAGTACTTC.

V is TRBV2 and J is TRBJ2-2, with 7 bases aligning to TRBD2. Germline V CDR1 and CDR2: SNHLY, FYNNEI. CDR3 size: 15 residues. J gave up 0 bases and V 7 bases, and 5 bases lay outside the gene matches. CDR3 bases: TGTGCCAGCATTCGGGACTACCCGAACACCGGGGAGCTGTTTTTT. It translates to CASIRDYPNTGELFF.

The sample holds one count of this clone. The CDR3 sequence is CAWRGTGVFSGANVLTF. The CDR3 DNA follows: TGTGCCTGGAGGGGGACAGGGGTTTTCTCTGGGGCCAACGTCCTGACTTTC. The chain carries TRBV30 and TRBJ2-6; 10 bases line up with TRBD1. CDR1 and CDR2 (germline): GTSNPN, SVGIG (reference sequence). J lost 0 bases, V lost 3 bases, and 5 bases had no gene match. The CDR3 length is 17 residues.

V is TRBV5-5 and J is TRBJ1-5, with 7 bases that match TRBD1. J lost 3 bases, V lost 3 bases, and 6 bases had no gene match. The CDR3 runs 15 residues. Germline V CDR1 and CDR2: SGHKS, YYEKEE (reference sequence). Written as DNA, the CDR3 is TGTGCCAGCAGCTCCCGACAGGGTCTCAATCAGCCCCAGCATTTT. Translating gives CASSSRQGLNQPQHF.

The V gene is TRBV5-1, the J gene TRBJ2-7, with D unresolved. Deletions cut 2 bases from V and 0 bases from J, with 15 bases between. The CDR3 extends over 16 amino acids. Germline V gives CDR1 SGHRS, CDR2 YFSETQ. CDR3 sequence reads: CASSFNLVGDSYEQYF. The CDR3 DNA reads TGCGCCAGCAGCTTCAACCTTGTCGGCGACTCCTACGAGCAGTACTTC.